Listed below are T cell receptor beta chains from one sample, sequenced in a study of T cells in Graves' hyperthyroidism and ophthalmopathy. TCRdb redid the calling of the multiplex PCR reads with MiXCR, one entry per CDR3 protein. The sample holds hundreds of thousands of distinct CDR3 sequences, 20% to 25% seen once. Sequenced sample: blood. These receptors all stem from a woman in her 70s with Graves' ophthalmopathy. Each CDR3 is given with its conserved first and last residue. A D gene is named only where the DNA matches it firmly. Only some rows state a clone size, as once, few, many or a class for expanded clones.

CASSSSGETQYF	TGTGCCAGCAGTTCCAGCGGAGAGACCCAGTACTTC	many	.	TRBV28	TRBJ2-5
CSARDPLRGYNSPLHF	TGCAGTGCTAGAGATCCTCTTAGAGGCTATAATTCACCCCTCCACTTT	.	.	TRBV20-1	TRBJ1-6
CASSFSSVGVGNEQFF	TGTGCCAGCAGCTTTAGTTCGGTGGGAGTAGGCAATGAGCAGTTCTTC	.	.	TRBV7-9	TRBJ2-1
CASSLRGSGQTYEQYF	TGTGCCAGCAGCCTCCGAGGGAGCGGGCAAACCTACGAGCAGTACTTC	few	.	TRBV9	TRBJ2-7
CAWSGRGRVTEAFF	TGTGCCTGGAGTGGGAGAGGTCGGGTCACTGAAGCTTTCTTT	many	.	TRBV30	TRBJ1-1
CSVLAGAYGYTF	TGCAGCGTTCTTGCAGGGGCCTATGGCTACACCTTC	few	.	TRBV29-1	TRBJ1-2
CASSLEGLIGEQYF	TGCGCCAGCAGCTTGGAGGGACTCATCGGCGAGCAGTACTTC	few	.	TRBV5-1	TRBJ2-7
CASSLPGQGFTEAFF	TGCGCCAGCAGCCTCCCAGGGCAGGGCTTCACTGAAGCTTTCTTT	few	.	TRBV5-1	TRBJ1-1
CASSPSSGTGELFF	TGTGCCAGCAGCCCCTCGAGTGGGACCGGGGAGCTGTTTTTT	many	.	TRBV6-1	TRBJ2-2
CSATGQGRSTGELFF	TGCAGTGCTACCGGCCAGGGGCGCAGCACCGGGGAGCTGTTTTTT	few	.	TRBV20-1	TRBJ2-2
CASSADYGYTF	TGTGCCAGCAGCGCCGACTATGGCTACACCTTC	many	.	TRBV7-9	TRBJ1-2
CAGTDGPGANYGYTF	TGTGCCGGCACCGACGGCCCAGGGGCTAACTATGGCTACACCTTC	.	.	TRBV6-1	TRBJ1-2
CASSLGRDEAFF	TGTGCCAGCAGTTTAGGGAGGGATGAAGCTTTCTTT	.	.	TRBV28	TRBJ1-1
CASSLGRTGDEFF	TGTGCCAGCAGCCTCGGCCGAACGGGGGACGAGTTCTTC	few	.	TRBV3-1	TRBJ2-1
CASSRDNQETQYF	TGTGCCAGCAGCAGGGACAACCAAGAGACCCAGTACTTC	many	.	TRBV2	TRBJ2-5
CAGSGTQGAGGGYTF	TGCGCCGGCAGCGGCACCCAGGGGGCGGGCGGCGGCTACACCTTC	.	TRBD1	TRBV5-1	TRBJ1-2